This TCR beta chain was sequenced in a study of cytomegalovirus exposure and HLA in healthy donors. Findings and caveats of the study: A later analysis reportedly found that, within productive TCRs, an Asian-associated ancestry cluster had fewer N-insertions than the mean observed across the roughly 700 donors. Cytomegalovirus-associated status was assigned to about 180 TCR beta chains.

PCR involved 60 Vbeta and 13 Jbeta primers. Clones were read by immunoSEQ multiplex PCR, and TCRdb kept only the in-frame ones, dropping some. The table includes more than 150,000 clones, roughly 79% detected once. This clone turned up a few times. The target antigen is unknown. There are 12 residues in the CDR3. The germline V and J ends were trimmed by 6 bases and 8 bases, with 12 bases remaining between them. Germline lookup yields CDR1 SGHVS and CDR2 FNYEAQ. Sequencing was carried out using PBMCs. The TCR sequence derives from a man aged 35-49 years in good health and CMV-seronegative. This chain links TRBV7-6 with TRBJ2-3, with a tentative D call TRBD1 (5 bases). The chain's CDR3 is CASSSGSSTQYF. The CDR3 nucleotides read TGTGCCAGCAGTTCAGGGTCGAGTACGCAGTATTTT.